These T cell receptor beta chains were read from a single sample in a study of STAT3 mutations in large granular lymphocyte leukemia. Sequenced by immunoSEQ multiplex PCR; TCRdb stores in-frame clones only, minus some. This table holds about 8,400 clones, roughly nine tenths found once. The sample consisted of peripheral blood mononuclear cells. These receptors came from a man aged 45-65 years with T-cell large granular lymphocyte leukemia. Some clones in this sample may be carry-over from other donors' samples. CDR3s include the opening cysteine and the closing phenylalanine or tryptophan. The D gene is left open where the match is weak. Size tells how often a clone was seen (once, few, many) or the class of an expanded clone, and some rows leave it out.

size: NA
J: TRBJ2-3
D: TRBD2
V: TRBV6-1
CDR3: CASSEFESGGARDTQYF
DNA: TGTGCCAGCAGTGAATTCGAGAGCGGGGGGGCAAGAGATACGCAGTATTTT

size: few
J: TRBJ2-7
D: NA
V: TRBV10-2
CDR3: CASRLAGTAPSYEQYF
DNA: TGCGCCAGCCGATTGGCCGGGACGGCCCCTTCCTACGAGCAGTACTTC

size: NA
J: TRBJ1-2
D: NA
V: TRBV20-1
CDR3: CSAEADGYTF
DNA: TGCAGTGCTGAAGCAGATGGCTACACCTTC

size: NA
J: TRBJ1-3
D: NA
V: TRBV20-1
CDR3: CSALDGNTIYF
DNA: TGCAGTGCCCTGGATGGAAACACCATATATTTT

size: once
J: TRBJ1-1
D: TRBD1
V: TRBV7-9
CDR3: CASSPRTGGGAFF
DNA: TGTGCCAGCAGCCCCCGGACAGGGGGTGGTGCTTTCTTT

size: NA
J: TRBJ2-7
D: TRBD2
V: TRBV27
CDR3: CASSFRLAGGKSSYEQYF
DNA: TGTGCCAGCAGTTTCAGACTAGCGGGGGGTAAAAGCTCCTACGAGCAGTACTTC

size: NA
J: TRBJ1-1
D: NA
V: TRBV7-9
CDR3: CASTEAGGTEAFF
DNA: TGTGCCAGCACCGAAGCCGGGGGGACTGAAGCTTTCTTT

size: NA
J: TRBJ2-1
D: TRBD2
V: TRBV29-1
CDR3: CSVSKAGGANEQFF
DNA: TGCAGCGTTTCGAAAGCGGGAGGGGCTAATGAGCAGTTCTTC

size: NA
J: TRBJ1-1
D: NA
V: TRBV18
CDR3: CASSPPWGFETEAFF
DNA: TGTGCCAGCTCACCACCGTGGGGGTTCGAGACTGAAGCTTTCTTT

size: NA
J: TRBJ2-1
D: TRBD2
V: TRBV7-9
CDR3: CASTPQAGDVLEQFF
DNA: TGTGCCAGCACCCCACAAGCGGGAGATGTGCTGGAGCAGTTCTTC

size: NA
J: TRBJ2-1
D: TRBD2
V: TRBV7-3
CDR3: CASSFQGGGRFGNEQFF
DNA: TGTGCCAGCAGCTTTCAGGGAGGCGGGAGATTCGGCAATGAGCAGTTCTTC

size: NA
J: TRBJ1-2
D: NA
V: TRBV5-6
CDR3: CASSLYLVGPVGYTF
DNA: TGTGCCAGCAGCTTATACCTGGTTGGTCCCGTTGGTTACACCTTC

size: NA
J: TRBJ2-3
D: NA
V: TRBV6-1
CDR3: CASSTRTDTQYF
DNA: TGTGCCAGCAGTACCCGCACAGATACGCAGTATTTT

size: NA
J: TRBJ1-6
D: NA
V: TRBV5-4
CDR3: CASSRRGSPLHF
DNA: TGTGCCAGCAGCCGGAGGGGGTCACCCCTCCACTTT

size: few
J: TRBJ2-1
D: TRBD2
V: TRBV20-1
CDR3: CSVAGNNEQFF
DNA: TGCAGTGTAGCGGGGAACAATGAGCAGTTCTTC

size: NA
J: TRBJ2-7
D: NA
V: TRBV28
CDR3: CASSLLGVGYEQYF
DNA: TGTGCCAGCAGCCTACTGGGGGTCGGGTACGAGCAGTACTTC

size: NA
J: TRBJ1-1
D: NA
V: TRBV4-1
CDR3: CASSQLGLGMNTEAFF
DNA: TGCGCCAGCAGCCAACTCGGTTTAGGGATGAACACTGAAGCTTTCTTT

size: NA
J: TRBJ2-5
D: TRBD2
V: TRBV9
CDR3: CASSVDGLAKETQYF
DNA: TGTGCCAGCAGCGTAGATGGACTAGCGAAAGAGACCCAGTACTTC

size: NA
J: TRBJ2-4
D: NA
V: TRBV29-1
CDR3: CSIRSIAKNIQYF
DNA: TGCAGCATTCGGAGCATAGCCAAAAACATTCAGTACTTC

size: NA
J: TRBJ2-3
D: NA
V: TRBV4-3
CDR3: CASSPYKRSTDTQYF
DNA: TGCGCCAGCAGCCCCTACAAGCGGAGCACAGATACGCAGTATTTT

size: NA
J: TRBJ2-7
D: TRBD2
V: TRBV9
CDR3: CASSVGGRTYEQYF
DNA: TGTGCCAGCAGCGTTGGCGGGAGGACCTACGAGCAGTACTTC

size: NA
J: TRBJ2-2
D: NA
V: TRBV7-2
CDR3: CASSSRISGELFF
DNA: TGTGCCAGCAGCTCGCGGATCTCCGGGGAGCTGTTTTTT

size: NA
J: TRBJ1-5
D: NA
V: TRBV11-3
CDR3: CASSTGEVRQPQHF
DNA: TGTGCCAGCAGCACCGGGGAGGTAAGACAGCCCCAGCATTTT

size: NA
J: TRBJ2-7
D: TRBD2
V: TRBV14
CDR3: CASSQGRAGGEQYF
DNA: TGTGCCAGCAGCCAAGGTCGAGCGGGAGGCGAGCAGTACTTC

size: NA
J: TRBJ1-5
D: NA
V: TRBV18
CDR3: CASSGDSNQPQHF
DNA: TGTGCCAGCTCAGGGGACAGCAATCAGCCCCAGCATTTT

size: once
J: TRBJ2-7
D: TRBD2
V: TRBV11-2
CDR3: CASRDLKRGGNEQYF
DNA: TGTGCCAGCAGGGACTTGAAGCGGGGGGGAAATGAGCAGTACTTC

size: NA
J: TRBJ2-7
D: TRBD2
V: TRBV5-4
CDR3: CASSWGGNSGGAYEQYF
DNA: TGTGCCAGCAGCTGGGGAGGTAATAGCGGGGGGGCCTACGAGCAGTACTTC

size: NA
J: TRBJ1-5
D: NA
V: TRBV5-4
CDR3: CASSPGRGGNQPQHF
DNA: TGTGCCAGCAGCCCGGGACGGGGAGGCAATCAGCCCCAGCATTTT

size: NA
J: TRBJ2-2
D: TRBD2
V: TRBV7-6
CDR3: CASGGLAGGRDTGELFF
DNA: TGTGCCAGCGGCGGACTAGCGGGGGGGCGTGACACCGGGGAGCTGTTTTTT

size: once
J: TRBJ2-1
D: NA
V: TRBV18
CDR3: CASSLLGSFPYNEQFF
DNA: TGTGCCAGCTCACTGCTCGGGAGTTTTCCGTACAATGAGCAGTTCTTC

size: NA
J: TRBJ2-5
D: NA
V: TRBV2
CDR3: CASSEVGFQETQYF
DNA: TGTGCCAGCAGTGAAGTGGGCTTCCAAGAGACCCAGTACTTC

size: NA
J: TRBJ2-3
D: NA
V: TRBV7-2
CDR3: CASSFGEADTQYF
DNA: TGTGCCAGCAGCTTTGGTGAGGCAGATACGCAGTATTTT

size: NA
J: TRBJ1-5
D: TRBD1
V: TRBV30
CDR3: CAWTPGQVYSNQPQHF
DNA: TGTGCCTGGACCCCGGGACAGGTATATAGCAATCAGCCCCAGCATTTT

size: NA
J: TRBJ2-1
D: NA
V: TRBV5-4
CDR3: CASSAPEYNEQFF
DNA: TGTGCCAGCAGCGCCCCTGAGTACAATGAGCAGTTCTTC

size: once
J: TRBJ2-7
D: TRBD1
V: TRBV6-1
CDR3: CASSDPGTGVYEQYF
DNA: TGTGCCAGCAGTGACCCGGGGACAGGGGTCTACGAGCAGTACTTC

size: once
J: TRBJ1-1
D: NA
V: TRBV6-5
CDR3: CASRVNTEAFF
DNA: TGTGCCAGCAGGGTAAACACTGAAGCTTTCTTT

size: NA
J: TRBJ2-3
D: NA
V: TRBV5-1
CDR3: CASSSNPNLKAGDTQYF
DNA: TGCGCCAGCAGCTCTAACCCCAACCTAAAGGCGGGAGATACGCAGTATTTT

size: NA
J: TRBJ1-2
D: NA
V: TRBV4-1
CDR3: CASSQGAGVDYGYTF
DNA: TGCGCCAGCAGCCAAGGCGCGGGGGTGGACTATGGCTACACCTTC

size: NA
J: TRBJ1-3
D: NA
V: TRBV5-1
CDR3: CASSLALTPGNTIYF
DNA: TGCGCCAGCAGCTTGGCCCTGACCCCTGGAAACACCATATATTTT

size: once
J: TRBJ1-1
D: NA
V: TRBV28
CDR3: CASSSPVNTEAFF
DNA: TGTGCCAGCAGTAGCCCCGTGAACACTGAAGCTTTCTTT

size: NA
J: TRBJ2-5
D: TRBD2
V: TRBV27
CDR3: CASSLGYGRAQETQYF
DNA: TGTGCCAGCAGTTTAGGGTACGGGAGGGCCCAAGAGACCCAGTACTTC

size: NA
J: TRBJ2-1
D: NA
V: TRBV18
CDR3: CASSPDGGLRVINEQFF
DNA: TGTGCCAGCTCACCAGACGGCGGATTGAGGGTCATCAATGAGCAGTTCTTC

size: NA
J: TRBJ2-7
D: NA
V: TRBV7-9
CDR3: CASSPGLTPYEQYF
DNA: TGTGCCAGCAGCCCGGGACTTACCCCCTACGAGCAGTACTTC

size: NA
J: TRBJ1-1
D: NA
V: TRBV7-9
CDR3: CASSLLGTEAFF
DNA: TGTGCCAGCAGCTTATTAGGCACTGAAGCTTTCTTT

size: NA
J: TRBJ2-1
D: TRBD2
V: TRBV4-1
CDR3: CASSPGKRGHNEQFF
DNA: TGCGCCAGCAGCCCGGGGAAGCGGGGGCACAATGAGCAGTTCTTC

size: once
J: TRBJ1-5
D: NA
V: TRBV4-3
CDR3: CASSQDTVVNQPQHF
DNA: TGCGCCAGCAGCCAAGATACGGTCGTCAATCAGCCCCAGCATTTT